This T cell receptor (beta chain) was profiled in a study of cytomegalovirus exposure and HLA in healthy donors. Regarding the study as a whole: Productive rates of about 87% or about 30% were seen for most TCR beta V segments in an earlier analysis.

The V and J ends lost 4 bases and 3 bases respectively, with 17 bases between them. This CDR3 has 15 residues. The germline V gene encodes CDR1 SGHKS and CDR2 YYEKEE (reference sequence). In the case of this clone: Its antigen is undetermined.

The PCR made use of 60 Vbeta and 13 Jbeta primers. Produced via immunoSEQ multiplex PCR; TCRdb's table is partial and in-frame only. Of fewer than 200,000 clones in the sample, over 75% were seen once. The clonotype originates from a man in his forties in good health and CMV-seronegative. The rearrangement uses TRBV5-5 and TRBJ2-7; TRBD1 might be the D (8 bases). Sequencing was carried out using PBMCs. The CDR3 region has the DNA TGTGCCAGCAGCATACTGACAGGGGACTACTACGAGCAGTACTTC. Protein product: CASSILTGDYYEQYF.